Listed below are T cell receptor beta chains from one sample, sequenced in a study of CD8 T cells in Susac syndrome. TCRdb re-called the immunoSEQ multiplex PCR reads through MiXCR, storing one row per CDR3 protein. The sample lists some 200,000 distinct CDR3 sequences, just under 95% occurring once. The specimen sequenced was CD8+ T cells from PBMCs. The receptors were sampled from a human donor with Susac syndrome. CDR3s include the opening cysteine and the closing phenylalanine or tryptophan. The D gene is left open where the match is weak. A clone size is listed for some rows: how often the clone was seen (once, few, many), or a class if it is expanded.

cdr3_length	d_call	v_call	clone_size	j_call	cdr3_aa	cdr3_nt
13	NA	TRBV3-1	NA	TRBJ2-2	CASSQWNTGELFF	TGTGCCAGCAGCCAATGGAACACCGGGGAGCTGTTTTTT
15	NA	TRBV5-1	NA	TRBJ2-2	CASSLDGDMTGELFF	TGCGCCAGCAGCCTGGACGGGGACATGACCGGGGAGCTGTTTTTT
13	NA	TRBV5-6	NA	TRBJ2-1	CASRPETSNEQFF	TGTGCCAGCAGGCCTGAGACTAGCAATGAGCAGTTCTTC
14	NA	TRBV13	NA	TRBJ2-5	CASSLGAQTETQYF	TGTGCCAGCAGCTTAGGCGCACAGACGGAGACCCAGTACTTC
15	TRBD2	TRBV5-6	NA	TRBJ2-7	CASSLDGTSVYEQYF	TGTGCCAGCAGCTTGGATGGGACTAGCGTCTACGAGCAGTACTTC
15	NA	TRBV20-1	NA	TRBJ2-1	CSAREGWGADNEQFF	TGCAGTGCTAGAGAAGGGTGGGGCGCGGACAATGAGCAGTTCTTC
11	NA	TRBV25-1	NA	TRBJ2-1	CASSPGAEQFF	TGTGCCAGCAGCCCGGGGGCCGAGCAGTTCTTC
14	TRBD2	TRBV5-6	NA	TRBJ2-2	CASSPLGGTGELFF	TGTGCCAGCAGCCCGTTGGGGGGGACCGGGGAGCTGTTTTTT
16	NA	TRBV14	NA	TRBJ2-2	CASSQVRSLAAGELFF	TGTGCCAGCAGCCAAGTTAGATCGCTTGCGGCCGGGGAGCTGTTTTTT
16	NA	TRBV7-9	NA	TRBJ2-3	CASSLARLVGTDTQYF	TGTGCCAGCAGCTTAGCGAGGCTAGTCGGGACAGATACGCAGTATTTT
12	NA	TRBV29-1	NA	TRBJ1-2	CSVGFWTFGYTF	TGCAGCGTTGGTTTCTGGACGTTTGGCTACACCTTC
16	TRBD1	TRBV9	NA	TRBJ1-3	CASSGTGNSFGNTIYF	TGTGCCAGCAGTGGGACAGGGAACAGCTTCGGAAACACCATATATTTT
17	TRBD1	TRBV6-1	NA	TRBJ1-5	CASNAHRDREFVQPQHF	TGTGCCAGCAACGCACACCGGGACAGGGAATTCGTACAGCCCCAGCATTTT
14	TRBD1	TRBV19	NA	TRBJ2-1	CASRGTGTYNEQFF	TGTGCCAGTCGGGGGACAGGCACCTACAATGAGCAGTTCTTC
14	NA	TRBV6-1	NA	TRBJ1-2	CASRAPWVGNGYTF	TGTGCCAGCAGAGCCCCGTGGGTGGGGAATGGCTACACCTTC
13	TRBD2	TRBV29-1	NA	TRBJ2-1	CSVDWGRGNEQFF	TGCAGCGTTGATTGGGGGAGGGGCAATGAGCAGTTCTTC
11	NA	TRBV7-8	few	TRBJ2-5	CASSLMETQYF	TGTGCCAGCAGCTTAATGGAGACCCAGTACTTC
14	NA	TRBV14	NA	TRBJ1-1	CASSHPAENTEAFF	TGTGCCAGCAGCCACCCCGCTGAGAACACTGAAGCTTTCTTT
16	NA	TRBV28	NA	TRBJ1-1	CASRPLGPGLNTEAFF	TGTGCCAGCAGACCCCTAGGTCCAGGGCTGAACACTGAAGCTTTCTTT
13	TRBD1	TRBV6-5	NA	TRBJ1-5	CASSSQGEQPQHF	TGTGCCAGCAGTTCACAGGGGGAACAGCCCCAGCATTTT
16	NA	TRBV11-2	NA	TRBJ2-5	CASSFHNPPRRETQYF	TGTGCCAGCAGCTTCCATAACCCGCCCCGGCGGGAGACCCAGTACTTC
17	TRBD2	TRBV20-1	NA	TRBJ2-7	CSARFPGLAGGRYEQYF	TGCAGTGCTAGATTTCCGGGACTAGCGGGGGGACGGTACGAGCAGTACTTC
14	NA	TRBV29-1	NA	TRBJ2-1	CSVELVGIGDEQFF	TGCAGCGTTGAATTGGTAGGAATTGGGGATGAGCAGTTCTTC
16	TRBD2	TRBV28	NA	TRBJ2-5	CASSGLAGGFGETQYF	TGTGCCAGCAGTGGACTAGCGGGAGGGTTTGGAGAGACCCAGTACTTC
14	NA	TRBV9	NA	TRBJ2-7	CASSVGGISYEQYF	TGTGCCAGCAGCGTAGGAGGGATATCCTACGAGCAGTACTTC
14	TRBD1	TRBV19	once	TRBJ2-7	CASSQGQGKGEQYF	TGTGCCAGTAGTCAAGGACAGGGGAAGGGCGAGCAGTACTTC
11	NA	TRBV6-6	NA	TRBJ2-1	CASSAGAEQFF	TGTGCCAGCAGTGCCGGGGCTGAGCAGTTCTTC
16	TRBD2	TRBV7-8	NA	TRBJ2-7	CASSLASGEAGYEQYF	TGTGCCAGCAGCTTAGCAAGCGGGGAAGCGGGGTACGAGCAGTACTTC
14	TRBD1	TRBV19	NA	TRBJ1-1	CASRLSGGHTEAFF	TGTGCCAGTAGACTTTCAGGGGGCCACACTGAAGCTTTCTTT
13	NA	TRBV4-1	NA	TRBJ2-1	CASSHPRGDEQFF	TGCGCCAGCAGCCACCCCAGGGGGGATGAGCAGTTCTTC
17	NA	TRBV7-8	NA	TRBJ2-6	CASSSPANRAGANVLTF	TGTGCCAGCAGCTCCCCAGCGAACAGGGCTGGGGCCAACGTCCTGACTTTC
16	NA	TRBV30	NA	TRBJ1-1	CAWSVPSGLTNTEAFF	TGTGCCTGGAGTGTACCGTCGGGGCTCACGAACACTGAAGCTTTCTTT
9	NA	TRBV20-1	NA	TRBJ2-7	CSVGGSKYF	TGCAGTGTAGGGGGTAGTAAGTACTTC
14	NA	TRBV7-2	NA	TRBJ1-1	CASSRRVVNTEAFF	TGTGCCAGCAGCCGCAGGGTTGTGAACACTGAAGCTTTCTTT
15	NA	TRBV9	NA	TRBJ2-1	CASSAPGTPANEQFF	TGTGCCAGCAGCGCTCCCGGGACTCCTGCCAATGAGCAGTTCTTC
17	NA	TRBV10-3	once	TRBJ2-6	CAISGEGWKTGANVLTF	TGTGCCATCAGTGGTGAGGGGTGGAAGACTGGGGCCAACGTCCTGACTTTC
13	NA	TRBV9	NA	TRBJ2-7	CASSSGQRAEQYF	TGTGCCAGCAGCTCGGGACAGCGGGCCGAGCAGTACTTC
14	NA	TRBV6-5	NA	TRBJ2-7	CASSPGQNPYEQYF	TGTGCCAGCAGCCCCGGACAGAACCCCTACGAGCAGTACTTC
15	NA	TRBV13	NA	TRBJ2-7	CASSPPGATSYEQYF	TGTGCCAGCAGCCCCCCAGGAGCGACCTCCTACGAGCAGTACTTC
16	TRBD1	TRBV20-1	NA	TRBJ1-1	CSAIDRGDSMNTEAFF	TGCAGTGCTATAGACAGGGGGGATAGTATGAACACTGAAGCTTTCTTT
11	NA	TRBV6-5	NA	TRBJ2-3	CASSYGPTQYF	TGTGCCAGCAGTTACGGGCCGACGCAGTATTTT
14	TRBD1	TRBV4-1	NA	TRBJ2-4	CASSHGDRGDIQYF	TGCGCCAGCAGCCACGGGGACAGGGGAGACATTCAGTACTTC
13	NA	TRBV24-1	NA	TRBJ2-2	CATSDLSTGELFF	TGTGCCACCAGTGATTTGAGCACCGGGGAGCTGTTTTTT
13	NA	TRBV7-9	NA	TRBJ1-2	CASSPTGIDGYTF	TGTGCCAGCAGCCCAACAGGGATAGATGGCTACACCTTC
16	TRBD2	TRBV11-2	NA	TRBJ2-3	CASSSGGAPATDTQYF	TGTGCCAGCAGCTCCGGGGGGGCCCCAGCGACAGATACGCAGTATTTT
16	TRBD2	TRBV12-3/TRBV12-4	NA	TRBJ2-1	CASTTSGTSGNYEQFF	TGTGCCAGCACCACATCCGGGACTAGCGGGAATTATGAGCAGTTCTTC
14	NA	TRBV27	NA	TRBJ1-4	CASSFSGAGEKLFF	TGTGCCAGCAGTTTTTCAGGGGCGGGTGAAAAACTGTTTTTT
13	TRBD2	TRBV20-1	NA	TRBJ2-3	CSARIPGGDTQYF	TGCAGTGCTAGGATCCCGGGGGGAGATACGCAGTATTTT
14	NA	TRBV29-1	once	TRBJ1-1	CSVSQRLGNTEAFF	TGCAGCGTTTCTCAGCGGTTGGGGAACACTGAAGCTTTCTTT
15	NA	TRBV3-1	NA	TRBJ1-1	CARRRGGGANTEAFF	TGTGCCAGACGCCGAGGTGGAGGCGCGAACACTGAAGCTTTCTTT
14	TRBD1	TRBV20-1	NA	TRBJ2-3	CSARPPTGADTQYF	TGCAGTGCCCGACCCCCCACAGGGGCAGATACGCAGTATTTT
15	TRBD1	TRBV5-1	NA	TRBJ2-5	CASTGQGLFQETQYF	TGCGCCAGCACGGGACAGGGGCTTTTCCAAGAGACCCAGTACTTC
15	TRBD1	TRBV7-9	NA	TRBJ2-2	CASSLQGARTGELFF	TGTGCCAGCAGCTTACAGGGGGCGAGAACCGGGGAGCTGTTTTTT
14	TRBD1	TRBV28	NA	TRBJ2-7	CASSLGQVDYEQYF	TGTGCCAGCAGTTTGGGACAGGTAGACTACGAGCAGTACTTC
13	TRBD1	TRBV30	NA	TRBJ2-7	CAWRQGAVDEQYF	TGTGCCTGGAGACAGGGGGCTGTCGACGAGCAGTACTTC
12	NA	TRBV10-3	NA	TRBJ2-7	CATGTVSYEQYF	TGTGCCACTGGGACGGTCTCCTACGAGCAGTACTTC
14	NA	TRBV20-1	NA	TRBJ2-2	CSAQQFAGVGELFF	TGCAGTGCCCAACAATTCGCAGGCGTCGGGGAGCTGTTTTTT
13	NA	TRBV6-5	NA	TRBJ2-7	CASSYSRQDEQYF	TGTGCCAGCAGTTACTCTAGGCAGGACGAGCAGTACTTC
16	TRBD2	TRBV5-4	NA	TRBJ2-3	CASSLDKRGGTDTQYF	TGTGCCAGCAGCTTGGATAAGCGGGGGGGCACAGATACGCAGTATTTT
16	TRBD2	TRBV9	NA	TRBJ2-3	CASSAGLAGNTDTQYF	TGTGCCAGCAGCGCCGGACTAGCGGGGAACACAGATACGCAGTATTTT